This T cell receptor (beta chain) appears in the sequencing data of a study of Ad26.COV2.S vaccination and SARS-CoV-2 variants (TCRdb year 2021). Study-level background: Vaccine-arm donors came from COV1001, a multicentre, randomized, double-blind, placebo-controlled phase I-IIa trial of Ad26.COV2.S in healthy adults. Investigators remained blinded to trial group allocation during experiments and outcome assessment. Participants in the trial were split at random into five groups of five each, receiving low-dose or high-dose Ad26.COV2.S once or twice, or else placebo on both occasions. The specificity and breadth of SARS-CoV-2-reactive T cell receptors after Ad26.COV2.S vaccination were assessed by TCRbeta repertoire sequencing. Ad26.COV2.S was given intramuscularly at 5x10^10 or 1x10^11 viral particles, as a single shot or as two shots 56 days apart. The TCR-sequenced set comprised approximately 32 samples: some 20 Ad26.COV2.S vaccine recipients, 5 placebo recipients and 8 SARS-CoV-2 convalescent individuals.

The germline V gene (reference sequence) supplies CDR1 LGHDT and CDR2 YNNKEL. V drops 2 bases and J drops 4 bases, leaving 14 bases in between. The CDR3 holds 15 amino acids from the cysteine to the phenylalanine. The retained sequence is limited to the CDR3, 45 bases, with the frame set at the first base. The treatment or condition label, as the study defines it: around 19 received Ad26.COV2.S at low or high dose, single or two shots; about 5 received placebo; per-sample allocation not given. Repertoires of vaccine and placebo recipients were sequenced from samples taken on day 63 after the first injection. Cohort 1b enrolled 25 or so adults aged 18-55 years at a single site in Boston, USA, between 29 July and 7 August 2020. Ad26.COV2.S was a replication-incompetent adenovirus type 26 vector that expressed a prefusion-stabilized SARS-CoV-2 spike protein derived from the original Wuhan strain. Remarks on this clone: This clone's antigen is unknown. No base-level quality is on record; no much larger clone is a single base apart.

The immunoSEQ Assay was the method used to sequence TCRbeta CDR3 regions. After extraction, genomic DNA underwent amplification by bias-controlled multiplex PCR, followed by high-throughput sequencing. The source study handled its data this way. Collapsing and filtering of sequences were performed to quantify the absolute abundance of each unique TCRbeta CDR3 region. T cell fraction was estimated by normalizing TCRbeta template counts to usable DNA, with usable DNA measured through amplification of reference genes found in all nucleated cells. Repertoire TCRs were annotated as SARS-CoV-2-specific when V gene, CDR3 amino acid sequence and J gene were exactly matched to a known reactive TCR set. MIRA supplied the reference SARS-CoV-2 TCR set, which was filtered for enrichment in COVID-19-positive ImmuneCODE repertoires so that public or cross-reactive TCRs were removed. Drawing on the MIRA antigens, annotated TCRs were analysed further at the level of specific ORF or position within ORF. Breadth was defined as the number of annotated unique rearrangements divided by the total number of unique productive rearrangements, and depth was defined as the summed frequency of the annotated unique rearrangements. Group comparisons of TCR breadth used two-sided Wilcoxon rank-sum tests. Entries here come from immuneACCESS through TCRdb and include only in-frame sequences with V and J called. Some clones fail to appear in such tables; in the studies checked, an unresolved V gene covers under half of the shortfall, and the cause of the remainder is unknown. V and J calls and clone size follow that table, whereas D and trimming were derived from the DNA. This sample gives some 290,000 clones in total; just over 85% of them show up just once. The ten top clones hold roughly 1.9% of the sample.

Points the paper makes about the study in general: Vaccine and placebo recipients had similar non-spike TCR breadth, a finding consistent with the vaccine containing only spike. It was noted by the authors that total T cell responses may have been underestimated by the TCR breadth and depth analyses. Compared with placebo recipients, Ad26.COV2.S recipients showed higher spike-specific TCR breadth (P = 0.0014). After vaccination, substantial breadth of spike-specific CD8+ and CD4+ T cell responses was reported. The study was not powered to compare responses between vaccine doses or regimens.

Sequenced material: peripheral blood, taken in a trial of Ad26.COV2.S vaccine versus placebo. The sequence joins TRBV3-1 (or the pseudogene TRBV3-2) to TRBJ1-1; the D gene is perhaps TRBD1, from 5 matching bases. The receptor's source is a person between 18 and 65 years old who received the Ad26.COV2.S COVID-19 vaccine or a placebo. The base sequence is TGTGCCAGCAGCCAAAAATGGCGTGGGGGCACTGAAGCTTTCTTT. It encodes CASSQKWRGGTEAFF.